This T cell receptor (beta chain) was captured in a study of T cells in Graves' hyperthyroidism and ophthalmopathy. TCR beta CDR3 regions were amplified from RNA. The TCR CDR3 first-round RT-PCR relied on the HTBI primer set. TCRdb redid the calling of the multiplex PCR reads with MiXCR, one entry per CDR3 protein. The sample comprises 610,000 or so distinct CDR3 sequences, roughly 50% of which are singletons, and roughly 7.7% rests with the top ten. This clonotype has a count of ten or more. V lost 0 bases, J lost 5 bases, and 10 bases lay in between. The V gene's germline CDR1 is MNHEY and CDR2 SVGAGI. The CDR3 totals 14 residues.

The chain carries TRBV6-5 and TRBJ2-5, with D perhaps TRBD1 (5 bases). Sequenced material: peripheral blood or thyroid tissue (not recorded which). The source of this sequence is a woman aged 18-35 years with Graves' hyperthyroidism. This CDR3 reads CASSYSRRGETQYF. CDR3 nucleotide sequence: TGTGCCAGCAGTTACTCGAGAAGGGGCGAGACCCAGTACTTC.